This TCR beta chain was captured by sequencing in a study of monozygotic twins with cystic fibrosis. Study context: Around 3 micrograms of fragmented DNA underwent around 15 PCR cycles for library preparation.

Profiling relied on immunoSEQ multiplex PCR, and the TCRdb table lists in-frame clones only, not all of them. The repertoire includes around 33,000 clones, about 87% of them detected once, and around 1.5% sits in the top ten. Germline assignment: CDR1 LGHNA and CDR2 YSLEER. The CDR3 consists of 19 residues. V gave up 2 bases and J gave up 4 bases; unmatched junction bases: 18. Source material: blood. The clonotype comes from a girl aged 2 to 9 with cystic fibrosis. The J gene is TRBJ2-7, the V gene TRBV4-3; 9 positions agree with TRBD2. For the CDR3, the DNA is TGCGCCAGCAGCCAAAAGTCTGGGCTTAGTGCGGGGGGGCCGTACGAGCAGTACTTC. It codes for CASSQKSGLSAGGPYEQYF.